One and the same sample provided the 21 T cell receptor beta chains below, sequenced in a study of cytomegalovirus exposure and HLA in healthy donors. This PCR relied on a set of 60 Vbeta primers and 13 Jbeta primers. Measured with immunoSEQ multiplex PCR; TCRdb has only the in-frame clones, and not every one. The sample lists approximately 150,000 clones; about 85% were seen once. The sample comprised PBMCs. The receptors were gathered from a man over 45 in good health and CMV-seropositive.

CDR3 DNA sequence: TGCGCCAGCGCCGAAAGGACAGGGAACTACGAGCAGTACTTC. It encodes CASAERTGNYEQYF. The V gene is TRBV5-1, the J gene TRBJ2-7; 8 bases match TRBD1. The V gene end was trimmed by 7 bases and the J gene end by 3 bases; junction bases not matched to a gene: 9. The CDR3 spans 14 residues. CDR1 SGHRS and CDR2 YFSETQ come from the germline V gene.

The CDR3 DNA follows: TGTGCCAGCACTAATCGCGGTGGGAGCAATCAGCCCCAGCATTTT. Translating gives CASTNRGGSNQPQHF. V and J are TRBV28 and TRBJ1-5; D unclear. V lost 7 bases, J lost 1 base, and 14 bases lay in between. Germline loops: CDR1 MDHEN, CDR2 SYDVKM. This CDR3 has 15 amino acids.

The CDR3 bases are TGTGCCAGCAGCTTGGCCGGGACAGTTGGAAACACCATATATTTT. This translates into CASSLAGTVGNTIYF. The chain carries TRBV5-8 and TRBJ1-3, with TRBD1 matching over 7 bases. Germline CDR1 is SGHTS and CDR2 is YDEGEE. V dropped 0 bases and J dropped 3; count of bases not matched to a gene: 3. This CDR3 comprises 15 residues.

V and J are TRBV11-3 and TRBJ2-2; D remains ambiguous. Between the trimmed V and J ends, which lost 6 bases and 0 bases, there was a span of 8 bases. The CDR3 runs 14 residues. CDR1 SGHNT and CDR2 YENEEA come from the germline V gene. CDR3 residues: CASSAGPNTGELFF. The CDR3 DNA reads TGTGCCAGCAGTGCAGGCCCGAACACCGGGGAGCTGTTTTTT.

This clone was seen a few times. This chain's CDR3 is CASSPGQQGPLSGNTIYF. In DNA, the CDR3 is TGCGCCAGCAGCCCCGGTCAACAGGGGCCTCTCTCTGGAAACACCATATATTTT. The chain links TRBV5-1 to TRBJ1-3, with TRBD1 matching 7 bases. The CDR3 extends over 18 amino acids. V gave up 4 bases and J gave up 0 bases; unmatched junction bases: 13. Looked up from germline, CDR1 is SGHRS and CDR2 is YFSETQ.

The chain combines TRBV5-1 with TRBJ2-7, with 7 bases matching TRBD1. Germline lookup yields CDR1 SGHRS and CDR2 YFSETQ. The CDR3 length is 13 residues. With 3 bases clipped from V and 5 bases from J, the junction kept 5 bases outside the gene matches. The CDR3 DNA reads as TGCGCCAGCAGCTCCCCTGGACAGGACGAGCAGTACTTC. It translates to CASSSPGQDEQYF.

The V call is TRBV5-1, the J call TRBJ1-4; no reliable D call. Trimming left V 4 bases short and J 4 bases short, with 14 bases between. CDR3 size: 15 residues. Germline V gene data show CDR1 as SGHRS and CDR2 as YFSETQ. The chain's CDR3 is CASSRLTGLNEKLFF. For the CDR3, the DNA is TGCGCCAGCAGCAGACTGACCGGCCTTAATGAAAAACTGTTTTTT.

The CDR3 sequence: CASSYSFQGNTEAFF. CDR3 nucleotide sequence: TGTGCCAGCAGTTACTCTTTCCAGGGGAACACTGAAGCTTTCTTT. The chain has TRBV6-6 and TRBJ1-1; maybe TRBD1 (5 bases). From germline, CDR1 is MNHNY and CDR2 SVGAGI (reference sequence). There are 15 residues in the CDR3. V was cut by 0 bases and J by 1 base, with 9 bases left in between.

In the case of this clone: This sample includes further DNA sequences coding for the same CDR3. This chain joins TRBV28 and TRBJ2-7; no firm D call. The germline V and J ends were trimmed by 5 bases and 0 bases, with 8 bases remaining between them. The CDR3 covers 13 residues. CDR1 and CDR2 from the germline V gene are MDHEN and SYDVKM. In nucleotides, the CDR3 is TGTGCCAGCAGTCTCCTCAGCTCCTACGAGCAGTACTTC. The encoded protein is CASSLLSSYEQYF.

The CDR3 DNA reads as TGTGCCAGCAGTCCCCGAGGACAGGGGGCCTATGAGCAGTTCTTC. Its translation: CASSPRGQGAYEQFF. The chain combines TRBV6-4 with TRBJ2-1; TRBD1 agrees at 11 bases. This CDR3 has 15 amino acids. J gave up 8 bases and V 5 bases, and 8 bases lay outside the gene matches. Germline values: CDR1 MRHNA, CDR2 SNTAGT.

The rearrangement uses TRBV28 and TRBJ2-7; D may be TRBD2 (5 bases). V was pared by 1 base and J by 3 bases, with 13 bases between. The germline V gene has CDR1 MDHEN and CDR2 SYDVKM. CDR3 size: 15 residues. As DNA, the CDR3 is TGTGCCAGCAGTTTATCGAGGGTGACTTACTACGAGCAGTACTTC. This translates into CASSLSRVTYYEQYF.

The chain carries TRBV6-5 and TRBJ1-2, with D tentatively TRBD1 (5 bases). Germline CDR1 is MNHEY and CDR2 is SVGAGI. The V end was cut by 5 bases, the J end by 5 bases, with 12 bases between. The CDR3 spans 13 residues. This CDR3 is CASSLFGGYGYTF. DNA of the CDR3: TGTGCCAGCAGTCTGTTTGGGGGGTATGGCTACACCTTC.

The chain uses TRBV5-1 and TRBJ2-1, with 8 nucleotides matching TRBD2. Germline CDR1 is SGHRS and CDR2 is YFSETQ. Trimming took 7 bases from V and 0 from J; bases not matched to a gene: 15. The CDR3 length is 18 residues. CDR3 in DNA: TGCGCCAGCCCCCCAGGACTAGCCGGAAGAAGCTCCTACAATGAGCAGTTCTTC. Translation: CASPPGLAGRSSYNEQFF.

In its sample, this clone was seen once. Its ends do not fully match the called genes, so a read error is possible. The chain joins TRBV20-1 to TRBJ1-4; no firm D call. The CDR3 has 11 residues. Germline loops: CDR1 DFQATT, CDR2 SNEGSKA (reference sequence). CDR3: CSARSRGETTF. In nucleotides, the CDR3 is TGCAGTGCTAGATCTCGAGGAGAAACGACCTTT.

This chain links TRBV7-6 with TRBJ1-1, with 9 bases fitting TRBD1. There are 14 residues in the CDR3. After removal of 6 bases from V and 3 bases from J, the junction contained 5 bases not matched to a gene. Germline assignment: CDR1 SGHVS and CDR2 FNYEAQ. The CDR3 sequence is CASRPGQGHTEAFF. CDR3 coding DNA: TGTGCCAGCAGGCCGGGACAGGGACACACTGAAGCTTTCTTT.

V gene TRBV2 combines with J gene TRBJ2-7; 8 positions agree with TRBD2. The CDR3 extends over 15 amino acids. Trimming cost V 10 bases and J 3 bases; bases outside gene matches: 14. Germline V gene sequence: CDR1 SNHLY, CDR2 FYNNEI. The CDR3: CATTPRGGNSYEQYF. CDR3 sequence (DNA): TGTGCCACCACTCCCCGGGGGGGGAACAGCTACGAGCAGTACTTC.

The chain carries TRBV18 and TRBJ2-3; TRBD2 might be the D (7 bases). There are 15 residues in the CDR3. Germline loops: CDR1 KGHSH, CDR2 LQKENI. Trimming took off 6 bases at V and 1 base at J, with 14 bases between the two ends. This chain's CDR3 is CASSTGAGGTDTQYF. The CDR3, as DNA: TGTGCCAGCTCGACAGGTGCGGGGGGCACAGATACGCAGTATTTT.

This clone occurred once. V gene TRBV7-3 combines with J gene TRBJ2-1; no definite D call. Trimming left V 6 bases short and J 7 bases short, with 10 bases between. Germline V gives CDR1 SGHTA, CDR2 FQGTGA. The CDR3 contains 12 residues. CDR3 coding DNA: TGTGCCAGCAGGTCCGCCAGTAATGAGCAGTTCTTC. This translates into CASRSASNEQFF.

V and J are TRBV4-1 and TRBJ2-3; TRBD1 might be the D (5 bases). There are 13 residues in the CDR3. V was trimmed by 6 bases and J by 3 bases, leaving 10 bases between them. Per germline, CDR1 MGHRA and CDR2 YSYEKL. The CDR3 nucleotides are TGCGCCAGCAGAGAGACAGCAACAGATACGCAGTATTTT. Protein product: CASRETATDTQYF.

This clone has a single count. The chain is built from TRBV30 and TRBJ1-1; 10 positions agree with TRBD1. CDR3 length equals 13 residues. Per germline, CDR1 GTSNPN and CDR2 SVGIG (reference sequence). V shed 5 bases and J 10 bases; nucleotides not matched to a gene: 10. CDR3 DNA sequence: TGTGCCTGGCAGGGACAGGGGAGGGAAGGAGCTTTCTTT. Translation gives CAWQGQGREGAFF.

The V and J genes are TRBV9 and TRBJ2-7, with TRBD2 as a possible D gene (5 bases). CDR1 and CDR2 (germline): SGDLS, YYNGEE. The CDR3 consists of 15 residues. V was trimmed by 4 bases and J by 1 base, leaving 15 bases between them. CDR3 in amino acids: CASSRQEGASYEQYF. CDR3 sequence (DNA): TGTGCCAGCAGCCGCCAAGAGGGAGCTTCCTACGAGCAGTACTTC.